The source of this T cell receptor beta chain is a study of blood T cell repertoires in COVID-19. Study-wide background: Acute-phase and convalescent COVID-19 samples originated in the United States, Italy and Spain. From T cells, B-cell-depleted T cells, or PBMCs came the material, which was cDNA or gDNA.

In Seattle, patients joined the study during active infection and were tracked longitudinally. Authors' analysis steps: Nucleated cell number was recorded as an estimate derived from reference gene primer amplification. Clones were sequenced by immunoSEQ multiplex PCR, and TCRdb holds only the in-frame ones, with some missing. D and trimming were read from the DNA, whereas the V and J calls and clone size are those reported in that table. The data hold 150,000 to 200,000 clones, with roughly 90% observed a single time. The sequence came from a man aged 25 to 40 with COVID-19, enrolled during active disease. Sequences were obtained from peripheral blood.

CDR3 coding DNA: TGCGCCAGCAGCCAATGGGCAGGGGGCGATGAGCAGTTCTTC. Protein product: CASSQWAGGDEQFF. The chain carries TRBV4-1 and TRBJ2-1; 8 nucleotides match TRBD1. CDR1 is MGHRA and CDR2 is YSYEKL in the germline V gene. The CDR3 covers 14 residues. V lost 2 bases to trimming and J lost 8 bases; unmatched junction nucleotides: 5.